Below are 18 T cell receptor beta chains sequenced from a single sample in a study of T-cell reconstitution after alpha-beta-depleted transplantation in children. This sample's TCRbeta library carried unique molecular identifier barcodes. In TCRdb, the PCR reads were re-called with MiXCR into one record per CDR3 protein. The sample shows about 420,000 distinct CDR3 sequences, about a tenth of them seen only once. The input for sequencing was PBMCs from the stem cell graft donor, taken from the stem cell graft. The receptors shown here come from a human donor who donated a stem cell graft to a child with acute myeloid leukemia.

This chain joins TRBV5-1 and TRBJ2-3; D not certain. The CDR3 sequence is 12 residues long. The germline gives CDR1 SGHRS, CDR2 YFSETQ. V was pared by 4 bases and J by 3 bases, with 6 bases between. The CDR3 DNA reads as TGCGCCAGCAGCGCACAAACAGATACGCAGTATTTT. It specifies CASSAQTDTQYF.

The rearrangement joins TRBV6-5 to TRBJ1-1, with TRBD1 matching over 7 bases. Looked up from germline, CDR1 is MNHEY and CDR2 is SVGAGI. Unmatched junction bases numbered 8, after V lost 0 bases and J lost 7 bases. CDR3 length: 15 residues. The chain's CDR3 is CASSYSRWGTDEAFF. The CDR3 region has the DNA TGTGCCAGCAGTTACTCGAGGTGGGGGACAGATGAAGCTTTCTTT.

This clonotype occurred many times. One end of the junction fails to match germline, which may point to a read error. This sequence joins TRBV7-3 and TRBJ2-1; tentative D call: TRBD1 (6 bases). This CDR3 is 13 amino acids long. Looked up from germline, CDR1 is SGHTA and CDR2 is FQGTGA. The DNA for the CDR3 is TGCGCCAGCAGCTTGACAGGTAACAATGAGCAGTTCTTC. Encoded protein: CASSLTGNNEQFF.

There are a few counts of this clonotype. The chain carries TRBV7-3 and TRBJ2-5; 9 bases are a match to TRBD2. The CDR3 length is 15 residues. J was trimmed by 2 bases and V by 3 bases; bases with no gene match: 4. Germline V CDR1 and CDR2: SGHTA, FQGTGA. The CDR3 protein is CASSFQAGGQETQYF. As DNA, the CDR3 is TGTGCCAGCAGCTTCCAAGCGGGGGGACAAGAGACCCAGTACTTC.

This clonotype was seen repeatedly, ten times or more. V is TRBV20-1 and J is TRBJ2-7, with 9 positions matching TRBD1. Trimming at V came to 5 bases and at J to 7 bases, leaving 6 bases not matched to a gene. CDR3 size: 12 residues. Germline V gene lookup returns CDR1 DFQATT and CDR2 SNEGSKA (reference sequence). CDR3 residues: CSAEQGAEEQYF. CDR3 bases: TGCAGTGCTGAACAGGGGGCGGAAGAGCAGTACTTC.

Many counts were recorded for this clonotype. V and J are TRBV4-2 and TRBJ1-2; D gene unclear. CDR1 LGHNA and CDR2 YNFKEQ come from the germline V gene. The germline V and J ends were trimmed by 4 bases and 2 bases, with 20 bases remaining between them. The CDR3 extends over 17 amino acids. In DNA, the CDR3 is TGTGCCAGCAGCCCAGGAGATCCAGCGACCCCCAACTATGGCTACACCTTC. The encoded protein is CASSPGDPATPNYGYTF.

This clonotype was counted between two and nine times. The V and J genes are TRBV11-1 and TRBJ2-6; 13 nucleotides agree with TRBD2. Per the germline V gene, CDR1 is SGHAT and CDR2 is FQDESV (reference sequence). Trimming took 5 bases from V and 0 from J; bases not matched to a gene: 7. CDR3 length: 19 residues. For the CDR3, the DNA is TGTGCCAGCAGCGACACCCGGACTAGCGGGGGCTCTGGGGCCAACGTCCTGACTTTC. Its translation: CASSDTRTSGGSGANVLTF. Using reference TRBV11-1 and TRBJ2-6 for the parts outside the CDR3, the full variable domain is EAEVAQSPRYKITEKSQAVAFWCDPISGHATLYWYRQILGQGPELLVQFQDESVVDDSQLPKDRFSAERLKGVDSTLKIQPAELGDSAMYLCASSDTRTSGGSGANVLTFGAGSRLTVL.

Only a few counts were recorded for this clonotype. The rearrangement links TRBV2 to TRBJ1-4, with D perhaps matching TRBD1 (6 bases). The germline CDR1 and CDR2 sequences are SNHLY and FYNNEI. CDR3 length equals 14 residues. Trimming removed 5 bases from V and 3 bases from J, with 10 bases in between. The CDR3 loop reads CASSPGTSNEKLFF. CDR3 nucleotides: TGTGCCAGCAGTCCCGGGACATCTAATGAAAAACTGTTTTTT.

The chain is built from TRBV5-6 and TRBJ1-4, with a possible D match to TRBD1 (6 bases). The CDR3 is 14 residues long. Germline CDR1 SGHDT, CDR2 YYEEEE. V was clipped by 0 bases and J by 8 bases, with 11 bases between them. The CDR3 DNA follows: TGTGCCAGCAGCTTGGGCGGGGGCCAAGAAAAACTGTTTTTT. As protein: CASSLGGGQEKLFF.

This clonotype was observed at least ten times. The V call is TRBV20-1, the J call TRBJ2-7, with unresolved D. The CDR3 consists of 13 residues. Germline loops: CDR1 DFQATT, CDR2 SNEGSKA (reference sequence). The V end was cut by 4 bases, the J end by 2 bases, with 12 bases between. This chain's CDR3 is CSATGGFTYEQYF. For the CDR3, the DNA is TGCAGTGCTACTGGTGGGTTTACCTACGAGCAGTACTTC.

The rearrangement joins TRBV12-3 or TRBV12-4 to TRBJ2-7; possibly TRBD1 or TRBD2 for D (5 bases each). This CDR3 comprises 14 residues. V was pared by 7 bases and J by 2 bases, with 15 bases between. The CDR3 nucleotides are TGTGCCAGCAAAGAGGGTCAGGGCCCCTACGAGCAGTACGTC. This gives the protein CASKEGQGPYEQYV.

This clonotype has at least ten counts. This rearrangement joins TRBV7-2 to TRBJ2-5; TRBD2 matches at 7 bases. Germline CDR1 reads SGHTA; CDR2 reads FQGNSA. The CDR3 is 14 residues long. Trimming at V came to 4 bases and at J to 0 bases, leaving 2 bases not matched to a gene. CDR3 residues: CASSSTSDQETQYF. DNA for the CDR3: TGTGCCAGCAGCTCAACTAGCGACCAAGAGACCCAGTACTTC.

This clonotype has a count of ten or more. The V and J genes are TRBV20-1 and TRBJ2-3; no reliable D call. The germline V and J ends were trimmed by 3 bases and 2 bases, with 9 bases remaining between them. The germline V gene has CDR1 DFQATT and CDR2 SNEGSKA (reference sequence). The CDR3 is 13 residues long. The DNA for the CDR3 is TGCAGTGCTAGTGTGTTTTTCACAGATACGCAGTATTTT. It specifies CSASVFFTDTQYF.

This clonotype was recorded many times. J is TRBJ2-1 and V is TRBV24-1; D not resolved. This CDR3 has 16 amino acids. V was shortened by 5 bases and J by 0 bases, with 13 bases between the two germline ends. Germline V gene data show CDR1 as KGHDR and CDR2 as SFDVKD. The chain's CDR3 is CATSGPGESSYNEQFF. DNA for the CDR3: TGTGCCACCAGTGGTCCAGGCGAAAGCTCCTACAATGAGCAGTTCTTC.

This clonotype was observed a few times. For the CDR3, the DNA is TGTGCCAGCAGCCCACGCGGACAGGGAAGGGAGTCACCCCTCCACTTT. Translation gives CASSPRGQGRESPLHF. V gene TRBV9 combines with J gene TRBJ1-6; 8 bases map to TRBD1. From germline, CDR1 is SGDLS and CDR2 YYNGEE. The ends lost 4 bases at V and 10 bases at J; junction bases unmatched: 13. There are 16 residues in the CDR3. The whole variable domain, filled in from reference TRBV9 and TRBJ1-6, reads DSGVTQTPKHLITATGQRVTLRCSPRSGDLSVYWYQQSLDQGLQFLIQYYNGEERAKGNILERFSAQQFPDLHSELNLSSLELGDSALYFCASSPRGQGRESPLHFGNGTRLTVT.

J is TRBJ1-4 and V is TRBV11-2; D not certain. This CDR3 is built from 17 residues. Germline V gives CDR1 SGHAT, CDR2 FQNNGV. V was cut by 4 bases and J by 4 bases, with 19 bases left in between. The CDR3 DNA sequence: TGTGCCAGCAGCTCCCGGGCGAGAGCGGGGAGTAATGAAAAACTGTTTTTT. The encoded protein is CASSSRARAGSNEKLFF.

This clonotype occurred many times. This chain connects TRBV12-3 or TRBV12-4 to TRBJ2-3; TRBD2 matches at 9 bases. CDR3 size: 13 residues. With V trimmed by 5 bases and J by 7 bases, 4 bases remained unmatched. This chain's CDR3 is CASSETSGYTQYF. CDR3 DNA sequence: TGTGCCAGCAGTGAGACTAGCGGATATACGCAGTATTTT.

This clonotype showed up many times. The rearrangement links TRBV20-1 to TRBJ2-4; 7 bases align to TRBD1. The germline CDR1 and CDR2 sequences are DFQATT and SNEGSKA (reference sequence). V dropped 6 bases and J dropped 10; count of bases not matched to a gene: 9. CDR3 size: 12 residues. CDR3 amino acids: CSAKTTGPIQYF. The CDR3 bases are TGCAGTGCAAAAACGACAGGGCCTATTCAGTACTTC.